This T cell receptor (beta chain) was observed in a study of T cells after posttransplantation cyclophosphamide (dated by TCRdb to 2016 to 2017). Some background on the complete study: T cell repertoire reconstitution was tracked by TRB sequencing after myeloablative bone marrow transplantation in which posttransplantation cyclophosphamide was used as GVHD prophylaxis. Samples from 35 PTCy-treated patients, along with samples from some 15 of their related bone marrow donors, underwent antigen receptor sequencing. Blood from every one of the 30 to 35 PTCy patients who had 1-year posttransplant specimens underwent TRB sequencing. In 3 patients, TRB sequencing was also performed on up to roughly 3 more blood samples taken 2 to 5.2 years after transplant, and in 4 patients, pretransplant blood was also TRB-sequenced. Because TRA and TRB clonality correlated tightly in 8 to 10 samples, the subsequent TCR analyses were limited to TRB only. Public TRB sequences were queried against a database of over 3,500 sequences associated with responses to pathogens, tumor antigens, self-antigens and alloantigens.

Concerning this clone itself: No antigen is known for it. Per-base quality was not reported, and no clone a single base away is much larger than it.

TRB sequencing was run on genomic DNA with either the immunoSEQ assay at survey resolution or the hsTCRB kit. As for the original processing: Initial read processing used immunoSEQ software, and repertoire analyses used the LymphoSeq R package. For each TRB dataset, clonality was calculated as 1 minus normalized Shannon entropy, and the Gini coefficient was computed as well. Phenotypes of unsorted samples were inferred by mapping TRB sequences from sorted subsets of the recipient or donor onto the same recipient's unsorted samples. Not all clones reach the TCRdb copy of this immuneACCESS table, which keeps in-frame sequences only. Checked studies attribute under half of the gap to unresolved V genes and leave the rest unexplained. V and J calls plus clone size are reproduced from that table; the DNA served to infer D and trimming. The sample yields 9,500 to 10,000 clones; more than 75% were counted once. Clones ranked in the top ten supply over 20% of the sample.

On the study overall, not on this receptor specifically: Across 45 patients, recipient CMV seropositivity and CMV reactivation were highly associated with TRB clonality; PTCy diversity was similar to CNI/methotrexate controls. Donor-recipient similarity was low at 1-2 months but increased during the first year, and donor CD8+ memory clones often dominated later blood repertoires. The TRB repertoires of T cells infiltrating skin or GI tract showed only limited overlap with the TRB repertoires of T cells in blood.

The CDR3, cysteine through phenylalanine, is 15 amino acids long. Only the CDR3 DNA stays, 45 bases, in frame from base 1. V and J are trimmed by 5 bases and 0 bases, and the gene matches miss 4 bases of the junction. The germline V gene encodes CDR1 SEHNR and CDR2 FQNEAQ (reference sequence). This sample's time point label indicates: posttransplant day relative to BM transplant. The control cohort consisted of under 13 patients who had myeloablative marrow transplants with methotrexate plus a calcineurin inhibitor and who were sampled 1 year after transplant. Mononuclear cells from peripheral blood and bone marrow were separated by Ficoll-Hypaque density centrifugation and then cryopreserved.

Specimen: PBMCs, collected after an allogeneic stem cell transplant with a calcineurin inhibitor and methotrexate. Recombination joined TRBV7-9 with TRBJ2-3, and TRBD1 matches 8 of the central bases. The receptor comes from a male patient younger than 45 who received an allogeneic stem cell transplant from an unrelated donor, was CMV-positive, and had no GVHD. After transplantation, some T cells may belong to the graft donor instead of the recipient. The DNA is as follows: TGTGCCAGCAGCCGGACAGGGATGAGCACAGATACGCAGTATTTT. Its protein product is CASSRTGMSTDTQYF.